One sample yielded the 25 T cell receptor beta chains listed below, sequenced in a study of cytomegalovirus exposure and HLA in healthy donors (dated by TCRdb to about 2017). Library method: the immunoSEQ multiplex PCR assay. The multiplex PCR relied on a mix of 60 forward primers for TCR Vbeta segments and 13 reverse primers for TCR Jbeta segments. TCRdb mirrors the immuneACCESS table, restricted to in-frame sequences. Some clones are absent from its copies; in checked studies, under half trace to an unresolved V gene, and the reason for the others is unknown. Across this sample there are roughly 120,000 clones, with approximately 83% seen only once. The ten largest clones take up about 1.8% of the sample. Sequenced input: PBMCs. These receptor sequences come from a man between 35 and 55 years old in good health and CMV-seronegative.

The chain couples TRBV18 to TRBJ1-2; unclear D gene. Germline CDR1 reads KGHSH; CDR2 reads LQKENI. Trimming took off 5 bases at V and 3 bases at J, with 10 bases between the two ends. The CDR3 is 13 residues long. The CDR3 is CASSISADYGYTF. DNA for the CDR3: TGTGCCAGCTCAATCTCAGCGGACTATGGCTACACCTTC.

In this sample, this clone turned up a few times. The rearrangement links TRBV13 to TRBJ1-1, with D maybe TRBD1 (6 bases). CDR1 and CDR2 from the germline V gene are PRHDT and FYEKMQ (reference sequence). Trimming stripped 5 bases from V and 2 bases from J, with 12 bases between. The CDR3 is 14 amino acids. This CDR3 reads CASSPRQENTEAFF. Written as DNA, the CDR3 is TGTGCCAGCAGCCCTCGACAGGAAAACACTGAAGCTTTCTTT.

This chain connects TRBV27 to TRBJ1-5, with D tentatively TRBD1 (6 bases). Trimming cost V 7 bases and J 2 bases, with 15 bases left between them. This CDR3 spans 15 amino acids. Germline lookup yields CDR1 MNHEY and CDR2 SMNVEV (reference sequence). This CDR3 reads CASTREGGGNQPQHF. CDR3 sequence (DNA): TGTGCCAGCACCAGGGAGGGGGGGGGCAATCAGCCCCAGCATTTT.

The chain joins TRBV5-1 to TRBJ2-3; TRBD2 matches 10 bases. Germline CDR1 is SGHRS and CDR2 is YFSETQ. The V segment lost 1 base and the J segment 0 bases; nucleotides outside the gene matches: 11. This CDR3 region has 19 residues. DNA for the CDR3: TGCGCCAGCAGCTTGAAATCTAGCGGGGGTGTCACTAGCACAGATACGCAGTATTTT. This gives the protein CASSLKSSGGVTSTDTQYF.

The chain has TRBV5-1 and TRBJ2-7; 12 bases match TRBD2. The CDR3 is made up of 15 amino acids. CDR1 and CDR2 from the germline V gene are SGHRS and YFSETQ. Trimming took 4 bases from V and 5 from J; bases not matched to a gene: 7. Here the CDR3 DNA reads TGCGCCAGCAGCCCTACTAGCGGGGGGTTCCACGAGCAGTACTTC. Its translation: CASSPTSGGFHEQYF.

This chain connects TRBV5-6 to TRBJ2-2, with a possible D match to TRBD1 (6 bases). CDR3 size: 15 residues. From germline, CDR1 is SGHDT and CDR2 YYEEEE. Trimming took off 3 bases at V and 2 bases at J, with 11 bases between the two ends. The CDR3 nucleotides are TGTGCCAGCAGCTCCTGGACAGCCAACACCGGGGAGCTGTTTTTT. Its translation: CASSSWTANTGELFF.

The chain recombines TRBV7-2 with TRBJ2-1; TRBD1 is a possible D gene (5 bases). The V gene's germline CDR1 is SGHTA and CDR2 FQGNSA. The CDR3 covers 15 residues. V was pared by 1 base and J by 5 bases, with 12 bases between. CDR3 amino acids: CASSLESRVNNEQFF. The DNA for the CDR3 is TGTGCCAGCAGCTTAGAGAGCAGGGTCAACAATGAGCAGTTCTTC.

The chain joins TRBV28 to TRBJ1-1, with D unresolved. This CDR3 is 13 amino acids long. CDR1 and CDR2 (germline): MDHEN, SYDVKM. Trimming pared 3 bases from V and 2 bases from J, leaving 7 bases between. CDR3 sequence (DNA): TGTGCCAGCAGTTTTCCGTCCAACACTGAAGCTTTCTTT. Protein: CASSFPSNTEAFF.

This clone was detected a few times. The chain combines TRBV5-1 with TRBJ2-6; possible D gene TRBD1, 5 bases. Trimming took off 4 bases at V and 5 bases at J, with 13 bases between the two ends. CDR1 is SGHRS and CDR2 is YFSETQ in the germline V gene. The CDR3 consists of 15 residues. CDR3 bases: TGCGCCAGCAGCGAAGGGGCTGGTAGGGCCAACGTCCTGACTTTC. Its protein product is CASSEGAGRANVLTF.

This clone was picked up one time. The rearrangement uses TRBV9 and TRBJ1-5, with 9 positions matching TRBD1. Looked up from germline, CDR1 is SGDLS and CDR2 is YYNGEE. V shed 0 bases and J 7 bases; nucleotides not matched to a gene: 5. This CDR3 has 15 residues. Here the CDR3 DNA reads TGTGCCAGCAGCGTAGCTTCCGGACAGGGGCAGCCCCAGCATTTT. This sequence encodes CASSVASGQGQPQHF. Full variable domain (rest looked up from reference TRBV9 and TRBJ1-5): DSGVTQTPKHLITATGQRVTLRCSPRSGDLSVYWYQQSLDQGLQFLIQYYNGEERAKGNILERFSAQQFPDLHSELNLSSLELGDSALYFCASSVASGQGQPQHFGDGTRLSIL.

The chain combines TRBV10-3 with TRBJ1-2; 10 bases map to TRBD1. Germline V gives CDR1 ENHRY, CDR2 SYGVKD. The V and J ends lost 4 bases and 2 bases, in that order; junction bases with no gene match: 7. This CDR3 contains 16 residues. The CDR3 sequence: CAISGPDRGLNYGYTF. The CDR3 DNA is TGTGCCATCAGTGGGCCCGACAGGGGGCTAAACTATGGCTACACCTTC.

The chain combines TRBV27 with TRBJ2-6; D unclear. There are 16 residues in the CDR3. In germline, CDR1 is MNHEY, CDR2 SMNVEV (reference sequence). V was pared by 3 bases and J by 2 bases, with 11 bases between. This CDR3 is CASSFVPGAGANVLTF. The CDR3 bases are TGTGCCAGCAGTTTCGTCCCCGGTGCTGGGGCCAACGTCCTGACTTTC.

The rearrangement uses TRBV2 and TRBJ2-1; the match to TRBD1 covers 11 bases. Germline V lookup: CDR1 SNHLY, CDR2 FYNNEI. The CDR3 is 14 amino acids. V lost 10 bases to trimming and J lost 14 bases; unmatched junction nucleotides: 16. The CDR3 reads CATRSSDRGRYKFF. For the CDR3, the DNA is TGTGCCACACGCAGTTCGGACAGGGGGCGTTATAAGTTCTTC.

This clone has just a few counts. The chain links TRBV2 to TRBJ2-1; 9 bases fit TRBD1. J gave up 10 bases and V 0 bases, and 10 bases lay outside the gene matches. The CDR3 contains 16 residues. Germline V gene data show CDR1 as SNHLY and CDR2 as FYNNEI. DNA for the CDR3: TGTGCCAGCAGTGAAGCGAGAGGACAGGGGAATCAGGAGCAGTTCTTC. This encodes CASSEARGQGNQEQFF.

The chain joins TRBV30 to TRBJ1-6, with 7 bases matching TRBD1. The CDR3 covers 15 residues. Per germline, CDR1 GTSNPN and CDR2 SVGIG (reference sequence). V lost 0 bases to trimming and J lost 7 bases; unmatched junction nucleotides: 6. DNA of the CDR3: TGTGCCTGGAGTGTAAGACAGGGAAAGAATTCACCCCTCCACTTT. Its protein product is CAWSVRQGKNSPLHF.

V gene TRBV5-4 combines with J gene TRBJ2-6; TRBD1 aligns across 7 bases. Germline loops: CDR1 SGHNT, CDR2 YYREEE (reference sequence). J was trimmed by 0 bases and V by 5 bases; bases with no gene match: 5. The CDR3 is 16 residues long. In DNA form, the CDR3 reads TGTGCCAGCAGACCGACAGGGAGCTCTGGGGCCAACGTCCTGACTTTC. Protein sequence: CASRPTGSSGANVLTF.

The gene calls are TRBV6-1 and TRBJ2-1; 9 positions agree with TRBD1. This CDR3 spans 17 amino acids. The V and J ends lost 4 bases and 6 bases, in that order; junction bases with no gene match: 13. Germline loops: CDR1 MNHNS, CDR2 SASEGT. The CDR3 DNA reads as TGTGCCAGCAGTGTAGGGACAGGGAATCTCGGGAGCAATGAGCAGTTCTTC. This gives the protein CASSVGTGNLGSNEQFF.

The chain employs TRBV19 and TRBJ1-5; 8 bases are shared with TRBD1. Trimming cost V 5 bases and J 6 bases; bases outside gene matches: 9. There are 15 residues in the CDR3. Germline V gene lookup returns CDR1 LNHDA and CDR2 SQIVND (reference sequence). The CDR3 nucleotides read TGTGCCAGTAGTTCTTCCGGGACAGGATTTCAGCCCCAGCATTTT. Its translation: CASSSSGTGFQPQHF.

CDR3 in DNA: TGTGCCAGCAGCCCGGGACTTAAAGGAATTACTGAAGCTTTCTTT. Translated: CASSPGLKGITEAFF. J is TRBJ1-1 and V is TRBV5-4, with a weak D call TRBD1 (5 bases). The V and J ends lost 4 bases and 5 bases respectively, with 18 bases between them. The CDR3 sequence is 15 residues long. Germline assignment: CDR1 SGHNT and CDR2 YYREEE (reference sequence).

This chain uses TRBV7-3 with TRBJ1-1; 7 positions agree with TRBD1. This CDR3 contains 13 residues. The germline V gene has CDR1 SGHTA and CDR2 FQGTGA. J gave up 1 base and V 6 bases, and 2 bases lay outside the gene matches. The CDR3 reads CASRGQSNTEAFF. Here the CDR3 DNA reads TGTGCCAGCAGGGGACAGTCGAACACTGAAGCTTTCTTT.

The rearrangement uses TRBV29-1 and TRBJ2-7; 9 bases line up with TRBD1. This CDR3 is 17 amino acids long. Unmatched junction bases numbered 19, after V lost 5 bases and J lost 5 bases. Germline V gene sequence: CDR1 SQVTM, CDR2 ANQGSEA. CDR3 loop: CSVLTLRRTGARHEQYF. The CDR3 DNA sequence: TGCAGCGTTCTTACTCTCAGAAGGACAGGGGCCCGCCACGAGCAGTACTTC.

A note on this clone: One end of the junction fails to match germline, which may point to a read error. This sequence joins TRBV9 and TRBJ2-5, with 7 positions matching TRBD1. The CDR3 is 14 amino acids. Germline assignment: CDR1 SGDLS and CDR2 YYNGEE. The CDR3 reads CASGVGGTLETQYF. Here the CDR3 DNA reads TGTGCCAGCGGCGTAGGGGGCACGTTAGAGACCCAGTACTTC.

This chain joins TRBV7-2 and TRBJ2-7; possibly TRBD1 for D (5 bases). The germline V gene encodes CDR1 SGHTA and CDR2 FQGNSA. V lost 5 bases to trimming and J lost 4 bases, with 18 bases between them. This CDR3 is built from 15 residues. CDR3 loop: CASSPLGPSVYEQYF. For the CDR3, the DNA is TGTGCCAGCAGCCCCCTGGGGCCGAGCGTATACGAGCAGTACTTC.

This clone was counted a single time. V and J are TRBV14 and TRBJ2-7; D remains ambiguous. Germline CDR1 SGHDN, CDR2 FVKESK. Trimming stripped 4 bases from V and 5 bases from J, with 6 bases between. CDR3 length: 11 residues. DNA of the CDR3: TGTGCCAGCAGCCTACAGAACGAGCAGTACTTC. Amino acids: CASSLQNEQYF.

The chain carries TRBV28 and TRBJ1-2; TRBD1 is a possible D gene (6 bases). Germline CDR1 reads MDHEN; CDR2 reads SYDVKM. The CDR3 totals 11 residues. V gave up 7 bases and J gave up 5 bases, with 8 bases separating them. The CDR3 here is CASNQGYGYTF. As DNA, the CDR3 is TGTGCCAGCAACCAGGGGTATGGCTACACCTTC.